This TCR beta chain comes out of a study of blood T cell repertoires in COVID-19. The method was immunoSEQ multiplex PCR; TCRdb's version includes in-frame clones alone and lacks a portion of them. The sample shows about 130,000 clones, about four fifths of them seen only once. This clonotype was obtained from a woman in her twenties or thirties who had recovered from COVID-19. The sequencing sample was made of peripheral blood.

CDR3 loop: CASSLHLPGQGLNYGYTF. DNA for the CDR3: TGCGCCAGCAGCTTGCACCTCCCGGGACAGGGTTTGAATTATGGCTACACCTTC. The V call is TRBV5-1, the J call TRBJ1-2, with 9 bases matching TRBD1. Looked up from germline, CDR1 is SGHRS and CDR2 is YFSETQ. The CDR3 spans 18 residues. V trimming: 1 base; J trimming: 5 bases; junction bases outside the gene matches: 15.